These T cell receptor beta chains were read from a single sample in a study of T cell responses to AZD1222 COVID-19 vaccine. Libraries were prepared by immunoSEQ multiplex PCR; TCRdb keeps only in-frame clonotypes and omits some of them. Among tens of thousands of clones listed, around four fifths were seen once. The input for sequencing was peripheral blood, taken on day 0 of AZD1222 vaccination. These receptors were collected from an adult in good health. Both conserved end residues are part of each CDR3. The D gene is left open where the match is weak. For some rows the clone size is stated as once, few or many, or as a class when expanded; others skip it.

>-|TRBD1|15|TRBV7-2|TRBJ1-1
CASSPATGRRTEAFF
TGTGCCAGCAGCCCCGCGACAGGGAGGCGGACTGAAGCTTTCTTT
>-|-|11|TRBV14|TRBJ2-1
CASSQSHEQFF
TGTGCCAGCAGCCAATCCCACGAGCAGTTCTTC
>-|-|17|TRBV19|TRBJ1-6
CASSIPPSGSYNSPLHF
TGTGCCAGTAGTATACCCCCGTCGGGTTCCTATAATTCACCCCTCCACTTT
>-|TRBD1|17|TRBV19|TRBJ1-3
CASSKSLGTDSGNTIYF
TGTGCCAGTAGCAAATCCCTGGGGACAGACTCTGGAAACACCATATATTTT
>-|TRBD1|13|TRBV2|TRBJ1-2
CASREGQGYGYTF
TGTGCCAGCAGAGAAGGACAGGGCTATGGCTACACCTTC
>-|-|16|TRBV30|TRBJ1-6
CAWSGEADFYNSPLHF
TGTGCCTGGAGCGGGGAGGCGGATTTCTATAATTCACCCCTCCACTTT
>-|-|15|TRBV7-2|TRBJ1-2
CASSPSRDGNYGYTF
TGTGCCAGCAGCCCATCCCGGGACGGGAACTATGGCTACACCTTC
>-|TRBD1|16|TRBV4-1|TRBJ2-7
CASSPNTQGANYEQYF
TGCGCCAGCAGCCCTAACACACAGGGGGCGAATTACGAGCAGTACTTC
>-|-|15|TRBV6-2/TRBV6-3|TRBJ2-7
CASSVSSLRGYEQYF
TGTGCCAGCAGCGTGAGTTCGCTGAGGGGCTACGAGCAGTACTTC
>-|-|16|TRBV7-2|TRBJ2-1
CASSLESSASYNEQFF
TGTGCCAGCAGCTTAGAGAGTAGCGCCTCCTACAATGAGCAGTTCTTC
>-|TRBD2|16|TRBV6-5|TRBJ2-1
CASSWRGATAYNEQFF
TGTGCCAGCAGTTGGCGGGGGGCCACGGCCTACAATGAGCAGTTCTTC
>-|TRBD1|16|TRBV2|TRBJ1-4
CASRGDRAAANEKLFF
TGTGCCAGCAGGGGAGACAGGGCTGCGGCTAATGAAAAACTGTTTTTT
>-|-|13|TRBV12-3/TRBV12-4|TRBJ2-7
CASSLRGTYEQYF
TGTGCCAGCAGTTTACGGGGGACCTACGAGCAGTACTTC
>few|-|14|TRBV5-1|TRBJ2-5
CASSWGAPQETQYF
TGCGCCAGCAGCTGGGGGGCCCCCCAGGAGACCCAGTACTTC
>-|TRBD2|16|TRBV2|TRBJ2-1
CASSDYWGGDHNEQFF
TGTGCCAGCAGTGATTATTGGGGAGGGGACCACAATGAGCAGTTCTTC
>-|-|15|TRBV6-5|TRBJ1-1
CASSPATVKNTEAFF
TGTGCCAGCAGTCCAGCGACAGTTAAGAACACTGAAGCTTTCTTT
>few|-|12|TRBV11-2|TRBJ2-7
CASKGRSYEQYF
TGTGCCAGCAAGGGGCGCTCCTACGAGCAGTACTTC
>few|-|12|TRBV7-9|TRBJ1-1
CASGPIEGEAFF
TGTGCCAGCGGACCTATCGAGGGGGAAGCTTTCTTT
>-|TRBD1|15|TRBV27|TRBJ2-1
CASSLGTEAGDEQFF
TGTGCCAGCAGTTTAGGGACAGAAGCAGGGGATGAGCAGTTCTTC
>-|-|15|TRBV7-2|TRBJ1-4
CASSSRGGPNEKLFF
TGTGCCAGCAGTTCCCGCGGGGGACCTAATGAAAAACTGTTTTTT
>-|-|15|TRBV7-2|TRBJ1-1
CASSLRARADTEAFF
TGTGCCAGCAGCTTAAGGGCCCGTGCAGACACTGAAGCTTTCTTT
>-|TRBD1|13|TRBV6-1|TRBJ1-2
CASSESETGGYTF
TGTGCCAGCAGTGAATCAGAGACAGGGGGCTACACCTTC
>-|TRBD1|12|TRBV9|TRBJ1-1
CASSRGTERAFF
TGTGCCAGCAGCAGAGGGACAGAACGAGCTTTCTTT
>-|-|14|TRBV7-9|TRBJ2-7
CASSPQTDFYEQYF
TGTGCCAGCAGCCCCCAGACGGATTTCTACGAGCAGTACTTC
>-|-|16|TRBV28|TRBJ1-5
CASSLLGMTDNQPQHF
TGTGCCAGCAGCCTACTTGGGATGACGGACAATCAGCCCCAGCATTTT
>-|TRBD1|18|TRBV19|TRBJ2-5
CASSILWRQGAYQETQYF
TGTGCCAGTAGTATCCTATGGAGACAGGGGGCGTACCAAGAGACCCAGTACTTC
>-|TRBD2|15|TRBV3-1/TRBV3-2|TRBJ2-3
CASRLTSGGTDTQYF
TGTGCCAGCAGACTTACTAGCGGGGGGACAGATACGCAGTATTTT
>-|-|13|TRBV29-1|TRBJ2-2
CSVLGPNTGELFF
TGCAGCGTGCTTGGTCCGAACACCGGGGAGCTGTTTTTT
>-|TRBD1|14|TRBV9|TRBJ1-2
CASSVSSGGYGYTF
TGTGCCAGCAGCGTAAGTTCAGGGGGTTATGGCTACACCTTC
>-|-|14|TRBV29-1|TRBJ2-2
CSVKGSSNTGELFF
TGCAGCGTTAAAGGCTCTAGTAACACCGGGGAGCTGTTTTTT
>-|-|15|TRBV7-2|TRBJ2-2
CASSAFGPNTGELFF
TGTGCCAGCAGCGCCTTTGGACCCAACACCGGGGAGCTGTTTTTT
>-|TRBD2|17|TRBV4-1|TRBJ2-7
CASSPSALAGTSYEQYF
TGCGCCAGCAGCCCAAGCGCCCTAGCGGGAACCTCCTACGAGCAGTACTTC
>-|TRBD1|15|TRBV6-6|TRBJ1-3
CASSTLGQGSNTIYF
TGTGCCAGCAGTACCCTGGGACAGGGGTCGAACACCATATATTTT
>-|-|15|TRBV10-3|TRBJ1-1
CAISEPATVDTEAFF
TGTGCCATCAGTGAGCCCGCAACCGTGGACACTGAAGCTTTCTTT
>-|-|15|TRBV27|TRBJ2-7
CASSFTATVDYEQYF
TGTGCCAGCAGTTTCACGGCCACCGTTGACTACGAGCAGTACTTC
>-|-|11|TRBV29-1|TRBJ2-7
CSVRDPYEQYF
TGCAGCGTTCGGGACCCCTACGAGCAGTACTTC
>-|-|11|TRBV20-1|TRBJ2-3
CSGRRSDTQYF
TGCAGTGGGAGGCGCTCAGATACGCAGTATTTT
>few|TRBD2|15|TRBV4-3|TRBJ2-3
CASSQRFRGADTQYF
TGCGCCAGCAGCCAACGCTTCCGGGGGGCAGATACGCAGTATTTT
>-|-|14|TRBV5-6|TRBJ2-7
CASSPIDGADEQYF
TGTGCCAGCAGCCCCATTGACGGGGCTGACGAGCAGTACTTC
>-|TRBD2|11|TRBV6-5|TRBJ2-7
CASRLAGAVYF
TGTGCCAGCAGACTAGCGGGGGCGGTGTACTTC
>-|TRBD2|15|TRBV11-2|TRBJ2-5
CASSLLAGGGETQYF
TGTGCCAGCAGCTTACTAGCGGGAGGGGGGGAGACCCAGTACTTC
>few|-|16|TRBV10-3|TRBJ2-7
CAISDRGLAVNYEQYF
TGTGCCATCAGTGACAGGGGACTCGCAGTAAACTACGAGCAGTACTTC
>-|-|16|TRBV19|TRBJ1-4
CASSTGTSRSNEKLFF
TGTGCCAGTAGTACCGGGACATCGAGATCGAATGAAAAACTGTTTTTT
>-|TRBD2|18|TRBV4-2|TRBJ2-5
CASSQEGGSGGGQETQYF
TGTGCCAGCAGCCAAGAAGGGGGAAGCGGGGGAGGGCAAGAGACCCAGTACTTC
>-|TRBD2|16|TRBV4-3|TRBJ2-1
CASSQAHGGVRHEQFF
TGCGCCAGCAGCCAAGCGCATGGGGGGGTACGTCATGAGCAGTTCTTC
>-|-|15|TRBV27|TRBJ2-6
CASTLRGAGANVLTF
TGTGCCAGCACCCTAAGAGGGGCTGGGGCCAACGTCCTGACTTTC
>-|-|14|TRBV7-2|TRBJ1-6
CASTLSLVNSPLHF
TGTGCCAGCACCCTATCGCTTGTTAATTCACCCCTCCACTTT
>-|TRBD2|13|TRBV20-1|TRBJ2-7
CSASRGEVREQYF
TGCAGTGCTAGTCGGGGGGAGGTACGCGAGCAGTACTTC
>-|-|16|TRBV5-1|TRBJ1-6
CASSLTAGRVNSPLHF
TGCGCCAGCAGCTTGACCGCGGGCAGGGTTAATTCACCCCTCCACTTT
>-|-|13|TRBV7-9|TRBJ2-7
CASSSELRGEQYF
TGTGCCAGCAGCTCCGAGCTCCGGGGCGAGCAGTACTTC
>-|TRBD1|13|TRBV6-5|TRBJ2-7
CAHRGSSSYEQYF
TGTGCCCACAGGGGGTCAAGCTCCTACGAGCAGTACTTC
>-|-|15|TRBV6-5|TRBJ2-7
CASSYGGGGTYEQYF
TGTGCCAGCAGTTACGGGGGCGGGGGTACCTACGAGCAGTACTTC